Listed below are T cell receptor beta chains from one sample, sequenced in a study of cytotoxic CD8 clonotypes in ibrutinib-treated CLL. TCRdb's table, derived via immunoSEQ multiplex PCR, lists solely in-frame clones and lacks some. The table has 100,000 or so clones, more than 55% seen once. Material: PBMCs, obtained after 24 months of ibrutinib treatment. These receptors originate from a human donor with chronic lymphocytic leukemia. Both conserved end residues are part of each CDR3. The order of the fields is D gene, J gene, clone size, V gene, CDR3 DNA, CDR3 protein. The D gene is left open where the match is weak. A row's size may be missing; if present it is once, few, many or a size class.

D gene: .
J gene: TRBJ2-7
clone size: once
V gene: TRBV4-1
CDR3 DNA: TGCGCCAGCAGCCTGGGGGCGTTACGCGAGCAGTACTTC
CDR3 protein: CASSLGALREQYF

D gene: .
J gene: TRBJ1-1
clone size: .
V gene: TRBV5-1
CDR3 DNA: TGCGCCAGCAGCCAAACCGGGACTCACACTGAAGCTTTCTTT
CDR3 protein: CASSQTGTHTEAFF

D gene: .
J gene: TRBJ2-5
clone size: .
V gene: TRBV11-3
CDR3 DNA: TGTGCCAGCAGCTTTTTCATAGAGACCCAGTACTTC
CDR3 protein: CASSFFIETQYF

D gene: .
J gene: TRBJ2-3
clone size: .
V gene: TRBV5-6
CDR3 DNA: TGTGCCAGCAGCTTGGTGGGTCCTACCTTCACAGATACGCAGTATTTT
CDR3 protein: CASSLVGPTFTDTQYF

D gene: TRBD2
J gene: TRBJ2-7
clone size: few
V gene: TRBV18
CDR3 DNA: TGTGCCAGCAGCCCCGGGACTAGCACCTACGAGCAGTACTTC
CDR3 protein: CASSPGTSTYEQYF

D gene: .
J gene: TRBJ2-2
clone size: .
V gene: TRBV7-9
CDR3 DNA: TGTGCCAGCAGCTTAGACACACTCACCGGGGAGCTGTTTTTT
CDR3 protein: CASSLDTLTGELFF

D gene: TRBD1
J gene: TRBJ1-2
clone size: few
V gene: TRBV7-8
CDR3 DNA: TGTGCCAGCAGCTGGGGACAGGGGTATGGCTACACCTTC
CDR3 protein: CASSWGQGYGYTF

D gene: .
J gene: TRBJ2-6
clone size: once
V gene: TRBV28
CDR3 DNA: TGTGCCAGCAGTTCGGGACAACTCTCTGGGGCCAACGTCCTGACTTTC
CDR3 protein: CASSSGQLSGANVLTF

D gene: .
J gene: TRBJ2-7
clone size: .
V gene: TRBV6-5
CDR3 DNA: TGTGCCAGCAGTCTCCAACAGGGCACGGGCTACGAGCAGTACTTC
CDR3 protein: CASSLQQGTGYEQYF

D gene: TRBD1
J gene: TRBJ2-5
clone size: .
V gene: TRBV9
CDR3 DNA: TGTGCCAGCAGCCTCCGGGACAGGGGGGAGACCCAGTACTTC
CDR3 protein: CASSLRDRGETQYF

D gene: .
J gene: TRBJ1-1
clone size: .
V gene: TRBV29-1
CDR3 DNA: TGCAGCGTTGCAATGGGGGGGGCGCTCCGACAGCGGAACACTGAAGCTTTCTTT
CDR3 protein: CSVAMGGALRQRNTEAFF

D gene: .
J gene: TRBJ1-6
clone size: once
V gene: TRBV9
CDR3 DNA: TGTGCCAGCAGCGTCTCAGGGCACTCACCCCTCCACTTT
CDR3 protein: CASSVSGHSPLHF

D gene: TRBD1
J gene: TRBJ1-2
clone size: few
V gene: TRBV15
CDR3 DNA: TGTGCCACCAGCAGCCGGGACAGGGTATATGGCTACACCTTC
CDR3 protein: CATSSRDRVYGYTF

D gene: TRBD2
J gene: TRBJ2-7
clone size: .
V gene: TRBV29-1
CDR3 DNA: TGCAGCGTTGTAGTAGTTGGAGCGGGAGGAAGGGAGCAGTACTTC
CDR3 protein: CSVVVVGAGGREQYF

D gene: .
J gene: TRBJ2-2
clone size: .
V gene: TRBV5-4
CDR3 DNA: TGTGCCAGCAGCTGGGGGCTCCAGGACACCGGGGAGCTGTTTTTT
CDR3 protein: CASSWGLQDTGELFF

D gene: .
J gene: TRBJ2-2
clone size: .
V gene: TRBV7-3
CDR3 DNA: TGTGCCAGCAGCCTTGGGCTGAACGCGAACACCGGGGAGCTGTTTTTT
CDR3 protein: CASSLGLNANTGELFF

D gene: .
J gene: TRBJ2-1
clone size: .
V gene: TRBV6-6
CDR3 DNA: TGTGCCACCGTCTTCGAGCGGTTCAATGAGCAGTTCTTC
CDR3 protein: CATVFERFNEQFF

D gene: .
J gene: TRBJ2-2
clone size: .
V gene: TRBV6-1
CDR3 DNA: TGTGCCAGCAGTGAATTTTTCGGGGAGCTGTTTTTT
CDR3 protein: CASSEFFGELFF

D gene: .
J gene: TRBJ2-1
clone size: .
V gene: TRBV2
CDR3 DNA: TGTGCCAGCATCTGGATCCCCGCAGGGGATGAGCAGTTCTTC
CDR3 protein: CASIWIPAGDEQFF

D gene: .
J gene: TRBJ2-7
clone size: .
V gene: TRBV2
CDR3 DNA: TGTGCCAGCAGTGAAGGTCCCAGCTACGAGCAGTACTTC
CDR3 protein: CASSEGPSYEQYF

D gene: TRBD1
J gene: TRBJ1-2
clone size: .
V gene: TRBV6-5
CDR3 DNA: TGTGCCAGCAGTCCCCAGGACAGGGCGGGAGGCTACACCTTC
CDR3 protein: CASSPQDRAGGYTF

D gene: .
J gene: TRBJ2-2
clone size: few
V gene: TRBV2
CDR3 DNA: TGTGCCAGCTCTCCTACCCCTCCTCTGGAGCTGTTTTTT
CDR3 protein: CASSPTPPLELFF

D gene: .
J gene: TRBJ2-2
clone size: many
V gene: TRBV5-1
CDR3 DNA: TGCGCCAGCAAGTTTGGGGGCGCGAACACCGGGGAGCTGTTTTTT
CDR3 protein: CASKFGGANTGELFF

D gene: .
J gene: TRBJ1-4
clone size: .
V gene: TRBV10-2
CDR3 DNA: TGCGCCAGCAGGGATCTCCTTACAACTAATGAAAAACTGTTTTTT
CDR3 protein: CASRDLLTTNEKLFF

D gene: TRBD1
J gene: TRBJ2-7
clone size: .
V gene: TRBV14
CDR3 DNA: TGTGCCAGCAGCCGGGACAGCTACTACGAGCAGTACTTC
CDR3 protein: CASSRDSYYEQYF

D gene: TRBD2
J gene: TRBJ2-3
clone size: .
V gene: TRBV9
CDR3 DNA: TGTGCCAGCAGCGTAGCGGCTAGCGGGGACGTGCAGTATTTT
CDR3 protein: CASSVAASGDVQYF

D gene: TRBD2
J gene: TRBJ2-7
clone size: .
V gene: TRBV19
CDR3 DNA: TGTGCCAGTAGAGCGGGGGGGAGCTCCTACGAGCAGTACTTC
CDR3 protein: CASRAGGSSYEQYF

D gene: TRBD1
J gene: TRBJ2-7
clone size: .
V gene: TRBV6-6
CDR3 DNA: TGTGCCAGCAATCCGGGACAGCCCTACGAGCAGTACTTC
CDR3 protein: CASNPGQPYEQYF

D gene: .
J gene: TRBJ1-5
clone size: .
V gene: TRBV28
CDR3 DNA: TGTGCCAGCAGTTTAGGAAATCGGGATCAGCCCCAGCATTTT
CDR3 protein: CASSLGNRDQPQHF

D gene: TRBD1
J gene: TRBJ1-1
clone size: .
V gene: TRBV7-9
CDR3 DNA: TGTGCCAGCAGCTACAGGGGGATTGAAGCTTTCTTT
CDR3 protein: CASSYRGIEAFF

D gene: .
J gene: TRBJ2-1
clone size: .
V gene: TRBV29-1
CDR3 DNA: TGCAGCGTTGACAGGGCGAAGGGGTACAATGAGCAGTTCTTC
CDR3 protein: CSVDRAKGYNEQFF

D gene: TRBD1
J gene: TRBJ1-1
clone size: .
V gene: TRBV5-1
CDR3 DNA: TGCGCCAGCAGCCCGGGACAGAATTTGAACACTGAAGCTTTCTTT
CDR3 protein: CASSPGQNLNTEAFF

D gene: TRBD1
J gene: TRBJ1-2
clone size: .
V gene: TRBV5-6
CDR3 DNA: TGTGCCAGCAGCTTGCGGACAGGGCATTATGGCTACACCTTC
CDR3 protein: CASSLRTGHYGYTF

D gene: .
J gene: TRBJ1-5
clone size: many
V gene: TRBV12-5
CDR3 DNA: TGTGCTAGTGAGGGCGGGAGCAATCAGCCCCAGCATTTT
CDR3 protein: CASEGGSNQPQHF

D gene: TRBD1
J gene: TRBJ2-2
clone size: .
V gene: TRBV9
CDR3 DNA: TGTGCCAGCAGCGACGGGACAGGTAACACCGGGGAGCTGTTTTTT
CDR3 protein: CASSDGTGNTGELFF

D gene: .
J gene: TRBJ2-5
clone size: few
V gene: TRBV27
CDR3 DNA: TGTGCCAGCAGCTCAAGATCCCACCAGGCGACCCAGTACTTC
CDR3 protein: CASSSRSHQATQYF

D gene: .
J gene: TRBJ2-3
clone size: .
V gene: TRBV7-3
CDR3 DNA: TGTGCCAGCACTGAGGGGAGCACAGATACGCAGTATTTT
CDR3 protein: CASTEGSTDTQYF

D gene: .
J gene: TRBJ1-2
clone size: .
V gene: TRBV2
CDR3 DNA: TGTGCCAGTTACCGGGACAACCACTATGGCTACACCTTC
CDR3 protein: CASYRDNHYGYTF

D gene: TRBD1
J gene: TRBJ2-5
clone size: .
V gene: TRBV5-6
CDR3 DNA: TGTGCCAGCAGCCTGTTTGACAGGGACCAAGAGACCCAGTACTTC
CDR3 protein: CASSLFDRDQETQYF

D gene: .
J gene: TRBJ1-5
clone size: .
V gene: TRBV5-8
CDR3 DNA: TGTGCCAGCAGCTTAGCAGGACAGCGCAAGCCCCAGCATTTT
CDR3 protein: CASSLAGQRKPQHF

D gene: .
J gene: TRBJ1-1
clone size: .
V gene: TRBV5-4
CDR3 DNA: TGTGCCAGCAGCTTGAACGGGGGGCGCATTAACACTGAAGCTTTCTTT
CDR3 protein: CASSLNGGRINTEAFF

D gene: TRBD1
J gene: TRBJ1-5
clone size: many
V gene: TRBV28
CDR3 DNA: TGTGCCAGCAGTCGGGACAGGGGGCAGCCCCAGCATTTT
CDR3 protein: CASSRDRGQPQHF

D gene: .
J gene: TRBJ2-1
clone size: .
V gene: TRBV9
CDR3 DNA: TGTGCCAGCAGCGTCCACTCAGGCCTGAATGAGCAGTTCTTC
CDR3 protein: CASSVHSGLNEQFF

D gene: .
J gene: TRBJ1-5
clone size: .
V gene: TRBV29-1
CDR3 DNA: TGCAGCGTAAGGGTCGGGGGGAGCAATCAGCCCCAGCATTTT
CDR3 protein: CSVRVGGSNQPQHF

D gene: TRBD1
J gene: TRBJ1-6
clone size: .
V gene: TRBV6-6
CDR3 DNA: TGTGCCAGTAAGGGACAGGGTAGGAATTCACCCCTCCACTTT
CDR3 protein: CASKGQGRNSPLHF

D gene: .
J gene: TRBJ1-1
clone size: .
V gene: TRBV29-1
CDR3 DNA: TGCAGCGTTGGGGCCTTCCCTGAAGCTTTCTTT
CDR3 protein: CSVGAFPEAFF

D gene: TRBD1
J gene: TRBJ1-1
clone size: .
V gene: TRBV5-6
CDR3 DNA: TGTGCCAGCAGCGGAGCAGGGGGCTTCACTGAAGCTTTCTTT
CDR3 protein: CASSGAGGFTEAFF

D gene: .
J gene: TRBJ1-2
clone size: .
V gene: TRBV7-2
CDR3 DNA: TGTGCCAGCAGCTTAGCCGCCAGGTCCTATGGCTACACCTTC
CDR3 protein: CASSLAARSYGYTF

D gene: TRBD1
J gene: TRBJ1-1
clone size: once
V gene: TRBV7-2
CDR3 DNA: TGTGCCAGCAGCTTAAAATTGCCAGGGGGCACTGAAGCTTTCTTT
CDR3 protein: CASSLKLPGGTEAFF